This entry lists 19 T cell receptor beta chains sequenced from one sample in a study of blood T cell repertoires in COVID-19. The protocol was immunoSEQ multiplex PCR, while the TCRdb copy is restricted to in-frame clones and leaves out a portion. The sample includes about 150,000 clones, around 74% of them seen just once. What was sequenced was peripheral blood. The origin of the receptors is a woman older than 75 with acute or convalescent COVID-19.

The gene calls are TRBV4-2 and TRBJ2-1, with 9 bases that match TRBD2. The CDR3 is 17 residues long. Germline CDR1 is LGHNA and CDR2 is YNFKEQ. V trimming: 0 bases; J trimming: 8 bases; junction bases outside the gene matches: 11. CDR3 sequence (DNA): TGTGCCAGCAGCCAAGATGGCGGTAGCGGGAGCATAGATGAGCAGTTCTTC. Translation gives CASSQDGGSGSIDEQFF.

The chain has TRBV5-1 and TRBJ1-2, with no clear D. The V and J ends lost 4 bases and 0 bases respectively, with 10 bases between them. CDR1 is SGHRS and CDR2 is YFSETQ in the germline V gene. The CDR3 runs to 14 residues. CDR3 loop: CASSPGGSNYGYTF. The DNA of the CDR3 is TGCGCCAGCAGCCCTGGAGGGTCTAACTATGGCTACACCTTC. Complete variable domain (other parts from reference TRBV5-1 and TRBJ1-2): KAGVTQTPRYLIKTRGQQVTLSCSPISGHRSVSWYQQTPGQGLQFLFEYFSETQRNKGNFPGRFSGRQFSNSRSEMNVSTLELGDSALYLCASSPGGSNYGYTFGSGTRLTVV.

V is TRBV4-1 and J is TRBJ1-1; 8 bases fit TRBD1. The CDR3 spans 16 residues. V shed 3 bases and J 10 bases; nucleotides not matched to a gene: 16. The germline V gene encodes CDR1 MGHRA and CDR2 YSYEKL. The CDR3: CASSHRDDSRGLRAFF. Written as DNA, the CDR3 is TGCGCCAGCAGCCACCGAGACGACTCCAGGGGGCTGCGAGCTTTCTTT.

This clone has only one observation. Here the CDR3 DNA reads TGTGCCAGTAGTATGACAGGGAGCTCCTTGGGTGGCTACACCTTC. Protein: CASSMTGSSLGGYTF. The chain recombines TRBV19 with TRBJ1-2, with 7 bases that match TRBD1. V lost 3 bases, J lost 7 bases, and 11 bases stayed unmatched. CDR1 LNHDA and CDR2 SQIVND come from the germline V gene (reference sequence). This CDR3 contains 15 residues.

DNA for the CDR3: TGTGCCAGCAGTTTGACAGGGGATTTTGGCTACACCTTC. It encodes CASSLTGDFGYTF. This sequence joins TRBV7-3 and TRBJ1-2; 8 bases are shared with TRBD1. Per germline, CDR1 SGHTA and CDR2 FQGTGA. Trimming cost V 6 bases and J 7 bases; bases outside gene matches: 7. The CDR3 runs to 13 residues.

V usage is TRBV18 and J usage is TRBJ2-3; weak D call: TRBD2 (6 bases). CDR3 length: 13 residues. V was cut by 3 bases and J by 10 bases, with 14 bases left in between. Germline V CDR1 and CDR2: KGHSH, LQKENI. Written as DNA, the CDR3 is TGTGCCAGCTCACCCGAAGATTGGGGGGCGCAGTATTTT. Its protein product is CASSPEDWGAQYF.

The sample holds a few counts of this clone. The CDR3 DNA reads as TGCGCCAGCAGTCAATTACCAGGGGTTATTCAGCCCCAGCATTTT. This sequence encodes CASSQLPGVIQPQHF. This sequence joins TRBV23-1 and TRBJ1-5, with TRBD1 as a possible D gene (6 bases). TRBV23-1 is recorded as an ORF, its role being uncertain. The CDR3 is 15 residues long. V gave up 1 base and J gave up 6 bases, with 13 bases separating them.

The genes are TRBV12-5 and TRBJ2-7; 8 bases line up with TRBD1. The length of the CDR3 is 14 residues. CDR1 LGHNT and CDR2 FRNRAP come from the germline V gene. Trimming cost V 8 bases and J 1 base; bases outside gene matches: 7. In DNA form, the CDR3 reads TGTGCTAGTAACGACCAGGGGGCTTCCTACGAGCAGTACTTC. Amino acid sequence: CASNDQGASYEQYF.

The chain links TRBV6-5 to TRBJ2-7; D call uncertain. Germline V gene sequence: CDR1 MNHEY, CDR2 SVGAGI. Trimming cost V 6 bases and J 4 bases, with 16 bases left between them. The CDR3 consists of 14 residues. The DNA of the CDR3 is TGTGCCAGCAGCTTATACACCAACACATACGAGCAGTACTTC. It codes for CASSLYTNTYEQYF.

The count of this clone is one. This sequence joins TRBV6-5 and TRBJ1-2, with TRBD1 matching over 9 bases. The V segment lost 9 bases and the J segment 4 bases; nucleotides outside the gene matches: 9. The germline V gene has CDR1 MNHEY and CDR2 SVGAGI. The CDR3 is made up of 14 amino acids. CDR3 residues: CARSRDRAFYGYTF. The DNA for the CDR3 is TGTGCCAGAAGCCGGGACAGGGCTTTCTATGGCTACACCTTC.

The J gene is TRBJ2-2, the V gene TRBV7-6; D might be TRBD1 (5 bases). V dropped 0 bases and J dropped 3 bases, with 8 bases sitting between them. This CDR3 spans 15 amino acids. The germline V gene encodes CDR1 SGHVS and CDR2 FNYEAQ. The CDR3 region is CASSLALGDTGELFF. In nucleotides, the CDR3 is TGTGCCAGCAGCTTAGCTTTAGGGGACACCGGGGAGCTGTTTTTT.

V gene TRBV27 combines with J gene TRBJ1-5; TRBD1 is a possible D gene (5 bases). The V end lost 5 bases, the J end lost 2 bases, and 13 bases lay between the germline ends. Per germline, CDR1 MNHEY and CDR2 SMNVEV (reference sequence). CDR3 length: 15 amino acids. The CDR3 coding sequence is TGTGCCAGCAGTCCTCGGGGGAGGGGCAATCAGCCCCAGCATTTT. Residues: CASSPRGRGNQPQHF.

The chain has TRBV7-3 and TRBJ1-1, with 9 positions matching TRBD1. The ends lost 2 bases at V and 6 bases at J; junction bases unmatched: 7. The germline V gene has CDR1 SGHTA and CDR2 FQGTGA. The CDR3 length is 15 residues. The DNA of the CDR3 is TGTGCCAGCAGCTTAGGACAGGGGAGGATGGCTGAAGCTTTCTTT. It encodes CASSLGQGRMAEAFF.

The rearrangement joins TRBV10-3 to TRBJ1-3; 8 bases are shared with TRBD1. This CDR3 region has 15 residues. CDR1 is ENHRY, CDR2 SYGVKD, per germline. V lost 6 bases to trimming and J lost 0 bases; unmatched junction nucleotides: 4. CDR3 nucleotides: TGTGCCATCAGCCCCCAGGGGGCCTCTGGAAACACCATATATTTT. It is translated as CAISPQGASGNTIYF.

The chain employs TRBV5-1 and TRBJ1-4; D unresolved. Trimming stripped 5 bases from V and 4 bases from J, with 18 bases between. The CDR3 spans 16 residues. Germline-derived CDR1 and CDR2 are SGHRS and YFSETQ. This CDR3 reads CASSRWSTTLNEKLFF. For the CDR3, the DNA is TGCGCCAGCAGTCGATGGAGTACGACGCTTAATGAAAAACTGTTTTTT. The full variable domain, in which reference TRBV5-1 and TRBJ1-4 provide the parts outside the CDR3, is KAGVTQTPRYLIKTRGQQVTLSCSPISGHRSVSWYQQTPGQGLQFLFEYFSETQRNKGNFPGRFSGRQFSNSRSEMNVSTLELGDSALYLCASSRWSTTLNEKLFFGSGTQLSVL.

V usage is TRBV10-3 and J usage is TRBJ2-7; 9 bases are shared with TRBD1. Germline trimming cut 2 bases from V and 5 bases from J; bases unmatched to any gene: 10. This CDR3 is 16 amino acids long. Germline V gene sequence: CDR1 ENHRY, CDR2 SYGVKD. This chain's CDR3 is CAISERGQGEGHEQYF. The CDR3 DNA follows: TGTGCCATCAGTGAGCGGGGACAGGGTGAGGGGCACGAGCAGTACTTC.

This sequence joins TRBV24-1 and TRBJ2-1; tentative D call: TRBD2 (5 bases). The CDR3 extends over 15 amino acids. The germline V gene encodes CDR1 KGHDR and CDR2 SFDVKD. Trimming removed 5 bases from V and 2 bases from J, with 12 bases in between. The CDR3 region is CATSVPAATYNEQFF. The CDR3 DNA follows: TGTGCCACCAGTGTACCAGCGGCAACCTACAATGAGCAGTTCTTC.

The rearrangement links TRBV18 to TRBJ2-2; 7 bases map to TRBD1. Germline CDR1 reads KGHSH; CDR2 reads LQKENI. The CDR3 is 15 amino acids. The V segment lost 4 bases and the J segment 4 bases; nucleotides outside the gene matches: 6. The CDR3 DNA reads as TGTGCCAGCTCACAGAGGGGGCAGAGCACCGGGGAGCTGTTTTTT. Its protein is CASSQRGQSTGELFF. The full variable domain, with the rest looked up from reference TRBV18 and TRBJ2-2, is NAGVMQNPRHLVRRRGQEARLRCSPMKGHSHVYWYRQLPEEGLKFMVYLQKENIIDESGMPKERFSAEFPKEGPSILRIQQVVRGDSAAYFCASSQRGQSTGELFFGEGSRLTVL.

This clone was observed a handful of times. V gene TRBV4-2 combines with J gene TRBJ2-4; D is unresolved. Germline V gene data show CDR1 as LGHNA and CDR2 as YNFKEQ. V was shortened by 9 bases and J by 2 bases, with 5 bases between the two germline ends. The CDR3 has 11 amino acids. CDR3 sequence reads: CASSSKNIQYF. CDR3 nucleotide sequence: TGTGCCAGTTCGTCCAAAAACATTCAGTACTTC.